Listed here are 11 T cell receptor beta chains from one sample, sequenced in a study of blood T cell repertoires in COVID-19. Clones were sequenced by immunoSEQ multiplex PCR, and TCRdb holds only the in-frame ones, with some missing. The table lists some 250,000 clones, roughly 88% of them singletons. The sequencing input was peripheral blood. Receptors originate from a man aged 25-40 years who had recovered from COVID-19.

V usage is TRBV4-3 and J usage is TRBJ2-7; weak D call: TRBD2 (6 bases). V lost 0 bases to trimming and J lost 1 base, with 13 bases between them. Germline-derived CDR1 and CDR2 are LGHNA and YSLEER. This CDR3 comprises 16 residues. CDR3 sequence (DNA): TGCGCCAGCAGCCAAGAAATCGCGGGGACTTCCTACGAGCAGTACTTC. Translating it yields CASSQEIAGTSYEQYF.

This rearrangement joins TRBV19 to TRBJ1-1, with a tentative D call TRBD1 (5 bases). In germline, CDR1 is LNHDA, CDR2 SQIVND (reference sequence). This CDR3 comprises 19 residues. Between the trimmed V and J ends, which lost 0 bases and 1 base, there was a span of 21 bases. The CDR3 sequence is CASSIEAGRVRGKNTEAFF. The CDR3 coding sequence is TGTGCCAGTAGTATAGAAGCGGGGCGGGTCAGAGGGAAGAACACTGAAGCTTTCTTT.

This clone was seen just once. The CDR3 nucleotides are TGCGCCAGCAGAGGGACTTTCGAAGAAAAACTGTTTTTT. Translation: CASRGTFEEKLFF. This rearrangement joins TRBV5-1 to TRBJ1-4; possible D gene TRBD1, 5 bases. Trimming stripped 5 bases from V and 8 bases from J, with 13 bases between. This CDR3 is built from 13 residues. Germline CDR1 reads SGHRS; CDR2 reads YFSETQ.

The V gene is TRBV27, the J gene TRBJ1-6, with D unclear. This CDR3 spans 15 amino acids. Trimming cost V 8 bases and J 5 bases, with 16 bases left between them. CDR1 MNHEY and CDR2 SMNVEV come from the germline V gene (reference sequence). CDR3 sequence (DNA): TGTGCCAGCGCCTTCCGAGCAGGCCATAATTCACCCCTCCACTTT. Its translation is CASAFRAGHNSPLHF.

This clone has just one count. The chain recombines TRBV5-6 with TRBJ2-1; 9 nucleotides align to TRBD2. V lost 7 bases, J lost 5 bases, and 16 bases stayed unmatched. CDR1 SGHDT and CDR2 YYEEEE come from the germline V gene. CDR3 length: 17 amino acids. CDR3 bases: TGTGCCAGCGAAATTGGGGGGACTAGCAGATTCCACAATGAGCAGTTCTTC. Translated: CASEIGGTSRFHNEQFF.

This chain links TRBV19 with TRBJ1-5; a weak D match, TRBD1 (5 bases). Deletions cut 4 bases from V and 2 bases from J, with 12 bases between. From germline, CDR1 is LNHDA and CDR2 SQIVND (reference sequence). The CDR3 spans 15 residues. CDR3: CASSSAGGGNQPQHF. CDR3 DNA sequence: TGTGCCAGTAGTAGTGCCGGGGGGGGCAATCAGCCCCAGCATTTT.

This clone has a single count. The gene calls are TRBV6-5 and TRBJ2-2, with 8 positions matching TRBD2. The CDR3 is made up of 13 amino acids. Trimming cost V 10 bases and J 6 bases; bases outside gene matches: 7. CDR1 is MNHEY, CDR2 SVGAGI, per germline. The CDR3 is CATARGGPGELFF. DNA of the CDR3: TGTGCCACGGCCCGGGGGGGGCCCGGGGAGCTGTTTTTT.

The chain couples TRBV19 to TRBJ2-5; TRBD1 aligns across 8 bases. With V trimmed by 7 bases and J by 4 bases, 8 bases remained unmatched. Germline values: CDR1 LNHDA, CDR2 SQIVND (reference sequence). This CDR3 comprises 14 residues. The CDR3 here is CASMRGDRRETQYF. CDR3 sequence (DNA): TGTGCCAGTATGAGGGGGGACAGGAGAGAGACCCAGTACTTC.

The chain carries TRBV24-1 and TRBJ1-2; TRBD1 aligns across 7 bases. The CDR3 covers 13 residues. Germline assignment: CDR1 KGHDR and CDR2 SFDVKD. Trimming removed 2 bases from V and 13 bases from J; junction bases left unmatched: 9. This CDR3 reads CATSDSNRGFVTF. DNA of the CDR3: TGTGCCACCAGTGATTCCAACAGGGGTTTTGTCACCTTC.

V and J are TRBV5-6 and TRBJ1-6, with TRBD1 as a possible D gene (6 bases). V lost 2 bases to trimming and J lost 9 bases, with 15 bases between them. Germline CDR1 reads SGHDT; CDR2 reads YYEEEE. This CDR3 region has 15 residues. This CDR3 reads CASSFTGSGSSPLHF. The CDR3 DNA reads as TGTGCCAGCAGCTTCACAGGGTCAGGAAGTTCACCCCTCCACTTT.

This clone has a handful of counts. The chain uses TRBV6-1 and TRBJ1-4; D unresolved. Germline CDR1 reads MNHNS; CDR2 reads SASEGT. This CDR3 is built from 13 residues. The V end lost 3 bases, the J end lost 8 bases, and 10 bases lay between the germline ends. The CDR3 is CASSDAVEEKLFF. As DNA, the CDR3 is TGTGCCAGCAGTGACGCCGTGGAGGAAAAACTGTTTTTT.